This T cell receptor (beta chain) derives from a study of CD8 T cells in Susac syndrome. Random hexamers were used to reverse transcribe roughly 0.5 to 1 ug of RNA. TCRdb recomputed calls from the immunoSEQ multiplex PCR reads with MiXCR, one row per CDR3 protein. This table holds hundreds of thousands of distinct CDR3 sequences, around 93% found once. This CDR3 is 14 amino acids long. V lost 3 bases and J lost 6, with 11 bases in between. Germline V gene sequence: CDR1 SEHNR, CDR2 FQNEAQ (reference sequence). The chain uses TRBV7-9 and TRBJ1-4; D ambiguous. The source is a human donor with Susac syndrome. Sequencing was done on a sample of CD4+ T cells from PBMCs. The CDR3, as DNA: TGTGCCAGCAGCTTCAGGATATACGATGAAAAACTGTTTTTT. Translated, it gives CASSFRIYDEKLFF.